A selection of T cell receptor beta chains follows, all from one sample in a study of T-cell reconstitution after alpha-beta-depleted transplantation in children. One entry per CDR3 protein results from TCRdb running MiXCR on the PCR reads. The profile shows hundreds of thousands of distinct CDR3 sequences, 10% of them singletons. Sample: PBMCs from the stem cell graft donor, taken from the stem cell graft. The receptors were gathered from a human donor who donated a stem cell graft to a child with acute myeloid leukemia. Both conserved end residues are part of each CDR3. D genes are given only for firm matches. Some rows have no size entry. The others give once, few or many, or a class for an expanded clone.

v_call: TRBV7-2
j_call: TRBJ2-3
d_call: TRBD2
clone_size: few
cdr3_aa: CASSPRPSGGRWYF
cdr3_nt: TGTGCCAGCAGCCCCCGTCCGAGCGGGGGGAGATGGTATTTT

v_call: TRBV20-1
j_call: TRBJ2-1
d_call: -
clone_size: few
cdr3_aa: CSAYSVQGSYNEQFF
cdr3_nt: TGCAGTGCCTACTCGGTCCAGGGCTCCTACAATGAGCAGTTCTTC

v_call: TRBV12-3/TRBV12-4
j_call: TRBJ1-4
d_call: -
clone_size: many
cdr3_aa: CASSSDKSNEKLFF
cdr3_nt: TGTGCCAGCAGTTCTGACAAGAGTAATGAAAAACTGTTTTTT

v_call: TRBV7-6
j_call: TRBJ2-2
d_call: -
clone_size: few
cdr3_aa: CASATNLASLAGELFF
cdr3_nt: TGTGCCAGCGCAACAAACCTAGCGTCTTTAGCCGGGGAGCTGTTTTTT

v_call: TRBV30
j_call: TRBJ2-1
d_call: -
clone_size: -
cdr3_aa: CAWSEAGRPYNEQFF
cdr3_nt: TGTGCCTGGAGTGAGGCGGGACGACCCTACAATGAGCAGTTCTTC

v_call: TRBV20-1
j_call: TRBJ1-1
d_call: -
clone_size: -
cdr3_aa: CSANRDINTEAFF
cdr3_nt: TGCAGTGCAAACAGGGATATAAACACTGAAGCTTTCTTT

v_call: TRBV9
j_call: TRBJ2-3
d_call: -
clone_size: -
cdr3_aa: CASSALGDTQYF
cdr3_nt: TGTGCCAGCAGCGCGTTAGGAGATACGCAGTATTTT

v_call: TRBV7-9
j_call: TRBJ2-3
d_call: -
clone_size: -
cdr3_aa: CASSFEGGASDTQYF
cdr3_nt: TGTGCCAGCAGCTTCGAGGGGGGAGCTTCAGATACGCAGTATTTT

v_call: TRBV9
j_call: TRBJ2-5
d_call: -
clone_size: -
cdr3_aa: CASSPLRGTQYF
cdr3_nt: TGTGCCAGCAGCCCCCTGCGGGGGACCCAGTACTTC

v_call: TRBV27
j_call: TRBJ2-1
d_call: TRBD2
clone_size: -
cdr3_aa: CASSLGGNDEQFF
cdr3_nt: TGTGCCAGCAGTTTGGGGGGGAACGATGAGCAGTTCTTC

v_call: TRBV20-1
j_call: TRBJ2-2
d_call: TRBD2
clone_size: -
cdr3_aa: CSARDAVGGFRELFF
cdr3_nt: TGCAGTGCTAGAGATGCGGTGGGAGGGTTCAGGGAGCTGTTTTTT

v_call: TRBV29-1
j_call: TRBJ2-3
d_call: -
clone_size: many
cdr3_aa: CSAEKGGSTDTQYF
cdr3_nt: TGCAGCGCGGAGAAGGGGGGAAGCACAGATACGCAGTATTTT